This T cell receptor beta chain was identified during a study of blood T cell repertoires in COVID-19. The wider study: The United States, Italy and Spain were the sources of the acute and convalescent COVID-19 samples. T cells, B-cell-depleted T cells, or PBMCs provided the cDNA or gDNA that served as material.

Per the authors' pipeline: Amplifying reference gene primers gave estimates of nucleated cell counts. Generated by immunoSEQ multiplex PCR, the TCRdb table keeps only in-frame clones and is missing some. Clonal size and the V and J genes are those of that table, whereas D and trimming came from the DNA. The data show 190,000 or so clones, approximately 82% seen once. The CDR3 is made up of 14 amino acids. Trimming shortened V by 5 bases and J by 4 bases, and 14 bases separated the two germline ends. Germline V gene data show CDR1 as MDHEN and CDR2 as SYDVKM. The J gene is TRBJ1-1, the V gene TRBV28; possible D gene TRBD1, 5 bases. The source is a human donor with acute or convalescent COVID-19. The donor label of this sample is uncertain. The sequenced sample was peripheral blood. CDR3 in amino acids: CASSTRQLSTEAFF. CDR3 sequence (DNA): TGTGCCAGCAGTACGCGACAGCTAAGCACTGAAGCTTTCTTT.